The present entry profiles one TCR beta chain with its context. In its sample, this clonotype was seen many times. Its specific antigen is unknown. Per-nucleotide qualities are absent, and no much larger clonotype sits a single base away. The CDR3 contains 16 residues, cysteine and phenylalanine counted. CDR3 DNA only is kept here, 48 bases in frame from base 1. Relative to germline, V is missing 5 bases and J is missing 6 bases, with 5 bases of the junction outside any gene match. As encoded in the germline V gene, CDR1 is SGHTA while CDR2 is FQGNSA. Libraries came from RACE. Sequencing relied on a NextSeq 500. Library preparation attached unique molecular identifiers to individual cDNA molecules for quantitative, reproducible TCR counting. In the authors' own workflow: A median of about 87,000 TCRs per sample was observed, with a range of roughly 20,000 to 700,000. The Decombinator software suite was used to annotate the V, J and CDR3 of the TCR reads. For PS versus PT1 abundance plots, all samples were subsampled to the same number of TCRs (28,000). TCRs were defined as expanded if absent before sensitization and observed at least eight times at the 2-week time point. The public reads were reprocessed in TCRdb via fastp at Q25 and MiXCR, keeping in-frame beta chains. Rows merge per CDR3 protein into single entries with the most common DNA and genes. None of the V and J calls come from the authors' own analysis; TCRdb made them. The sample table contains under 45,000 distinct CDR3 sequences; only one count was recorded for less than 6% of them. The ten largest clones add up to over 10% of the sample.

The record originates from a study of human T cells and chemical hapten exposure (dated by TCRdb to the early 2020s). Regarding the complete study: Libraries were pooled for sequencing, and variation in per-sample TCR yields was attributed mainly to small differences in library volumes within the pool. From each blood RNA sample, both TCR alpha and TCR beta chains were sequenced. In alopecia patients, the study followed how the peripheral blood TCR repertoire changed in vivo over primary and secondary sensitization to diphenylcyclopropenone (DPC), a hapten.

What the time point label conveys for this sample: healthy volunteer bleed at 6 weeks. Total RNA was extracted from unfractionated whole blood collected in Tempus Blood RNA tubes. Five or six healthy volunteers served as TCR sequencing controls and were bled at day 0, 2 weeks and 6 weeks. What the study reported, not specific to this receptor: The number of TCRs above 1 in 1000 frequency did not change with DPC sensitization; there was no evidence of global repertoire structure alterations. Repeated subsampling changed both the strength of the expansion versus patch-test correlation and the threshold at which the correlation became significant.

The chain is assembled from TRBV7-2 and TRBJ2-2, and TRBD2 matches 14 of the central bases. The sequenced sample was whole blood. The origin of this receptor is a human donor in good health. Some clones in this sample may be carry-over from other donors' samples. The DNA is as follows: TGTGCCAGCAGCGCTAGACTAGCGGGGGGGCCCGGGGAGCTGTTTTTT. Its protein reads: CASSARLAGGPGELFF.